These 4 T cell receptor beta chains came from one sample sequenced in a study of regulatory T cells in long-lasting Graves disease. Construction of the TCR beta libraries employed iRepertoire HTBI primers in conjunction with Arm-PCR of CDR3 regions. TCRdb passed the multiplex PCR reads through MiXCR, listing each CDR3 protein once. Found here are over 400,000 distinct CDR3 sequences, 12% to 15% of them singletons; the top ten hold approximately 15%. As to time point: newly diagnosed GD, antithyroid drugs for less than 3 months. PBMC RNA served as the TCR library source. These same records also appear under a second study, on T cells in Graves' hyperthyroidism and ophthalmopathy.

This specimen was peripheral blood mononuclear cells (PBMCs), taken at new diagnosis, from a patient treated with antithyroid drugs. The receptors were gathered from a woman aged 50 to 60 with Graves disease.

At least ten counts were recorded for this clonotype. This rearrangement joins TRBV20-1 to TRBJ2-1; 8 bases are a match to TRBD2. Germline assignment: CDR1 DFQATT and CDR2 SNEGSKA (reference sequence). V shed 6 bases and J 8 bases; nucleotides not matched to a gene: 15. This CDR3 region has 15 residues. This CDR3 reads CSAPRGGSGRDEQFF. The DNA for the CDR3 is TGCAGTGCGCCCCGGGGAGGCTCCGGGAGGGATGAGCAGTTCTTC.

This rearrangement joins TRBV20-1 to TRBJ2-2, with D uncertain. The ends were cut back, 3 bases at V and 1 base at J, with 6 bases in the middle. The CDR3 extends over 13 amino acids. Germline lookup yields CDR1 DFQATT and CDR2 SNEGSKA (reference sequence). The CDR3 spells CSARGVNTGELFF. As DNA, the CDR3 is TGCAGTGCTAGGGGCGTGAACACCGGGGAGCTGTTTTTT.

To note about this clonotype: Being one base from a much bigger clone, this may be a read error. The conserved phenylalanine or tryptophan normally closing the CDR3 is absent here, so this likely arose from a read error. No DNA is shown, since the ends of the CDR3 on it are uncertain; the CDR3 is the one TCRdb lists. V and J are TRBV2 and TRBJ2-4; the tabulated D call, TRBD1, remains unverified against the DNA. Looked up from germline, CDR1 is SNHLY and CDR2 is FYNNEI. The CDR3 has 14 residues if both end residues are counted. This CDR3 is CASREGKGRPPKYL.

This clonotype was picked up many times. The chain has TRBV15 and TRBJ1-5, with D unresolved. Trimming removed 1 base from V and 6 bases from J, with 7 bases in between. Germline V CDR1 and CDR2: LNHNV, YYDKDF (reference sequence). The CDR3 is 13 residues long. In nucleotides, the CDR3 is TGTGCCACCAGCAGAGTAAGGAGTCAGCCCCAGCATTTT. This encodes CATSRVRSQPQHF.